The 24 T cell receptor beta chains in this list originate from one sample, sequenced in a study of naive and memory T cell subsets. Study-level findings and limits: Especially in CD8 cells, naive repertoires contained a few larger clonotypes, possibly CD45RA-re-expressing memory cells.

The beta constant-region primer was an equimolar mix of two oligonucleotides covering TRBC1 and TRBC2. Four rounds of PCR amplified the ligated cDNA using nested alpha and beta constant-region primers plus SP2. Each CDR3 protein is one row after TCRdb ran MiXCR on the UMI-ligation and nested PCR reads. The table includes under 150,000 distinct CDR3 sequences, under 25% detected once. These receptors have no identified antigens. Specimen: naive CD8+ T cells from blood. Receptor source: a human donor in good health.

The chain joins TRBV6-5 to TRBJ2-1; D is unclear. Trimming took 3 bases from V and 0 from J, leaving 6 bases between them. The CDR3 has 14 residues. Germline V gene data show CDR1 as MNHEY and CDR2 as SVGAGI. The DNA for the CDR3 is TGTGCCAGCAGTTATGTCTCCTCCTACAATGAGCAGTTCTTC. Protein product: CASSYVSSYNEQFF.

This clonotype occurred a few times. J is TRBJ1-3 and V is TRBV3-1, with 7 positions matching TRBD1. The CDR3 has 15 amino acids. CDR1 and CDR2 from the germline V gene are LGHDT and YNNKEL (reference sequence). The V gene end was trimmed by 1 base and the J gene end by 3 bases; junction bases not matched to a gene: 3. CDR3 DNA sequence: TGTGCCAGCAGCCAAGTGTGGGACAGTGGAAACACCATATATTTT. Translating it yields CASSQVWDSGNTIYF. Combining the CDR3 with reference TRBV3-1 and TRBJ1-3 gives the whole variable domain DTAVSQTPKYLVTQMGNDKSIKCEQNLGHDTMYWYKQDSKKFLKIMFSYNNKELIINETVPNRFSPKSPDKAHLNLHINSLELGDSAVYFCASSQVWDSGNTIYFGEGSWLTVV.

This clonotype was seen only a few times. V and J are TRBV27 and TRBJ2-1; 14 bases map to TRBD2. Germline V gene data show CDR1 as MNHEY and CDR2 as SMNVEV (reference sequence). V shed 7 bases and J 1 base; nucleotides not matched to a gene: 6. CDR3 length: 17 amino acids. This CDR3 is CASMGLAGVKSYNEQFF. DNA of the CDR3: TGTGCCAGCATGGGACTAGCGGGAGTCAAGTCCTACAATGAGCAGTTCTTC.

V and J are TRBV6-2 or TRBV6-3 and TRBJ2-1; D is ambiguous. CDR3 size: 13 residues. CDR1 is MNHEY and CDR2 is SVGEGT in the germline V gene. V was trimmed by 2 bases and J by 9 bases, leaving 11 bases between them. In DNA, the CDR3 is TGTGCCAGCAGTTACATAGATTTCGGTGAGCAGTTCTTC. The encoded protein is CASSYIDFGEQFF.

This clonotype was seen more than once but under ten times. V is TRBV7-6 and J is TRBJ2-5; tentative D call: TRBD1 (6 bases). V shed 7 bases and J shed 4 bases, with 19 bases lying between them. This CDR3 has 15 residues. The germline CDR1 and CDR2 sequences are SGHVS and FNYEAQ. The CDR3 bases are TGTGCCAGCACCAATATGGGGGCCCCAGGAGAGACCCAGTACTTC. Amino acid sequence: CASTNMGAPGETQYF.

The sample holds a few counts of this clonotype. J is TRBJ2-1 and V is TRBV27; 11 bases are a match to TRBD1. The CDR3 spans 18 residues. The germline V gene has CDR1 MNHEY and CDR2 SMNVEV (reference sequence). V gave up 0 bases and J gave up 2 bases; unmatched junction bases: 6. CDR3 coding DNA: TGTGCCAGCAGTTTATCGGTCGGGACAGGGGGACCCTACAATGAGCAGTTCTTC. Translation gives CASSLSVGTGGPYNEQFF.

The chain joins TRBV4-3 to TRBJ2-7, with TRBD2 matching 9 bases. The CDR3 loop spans 21 amino acids. Trimming cost V 4 bases and J 3 bases; bases outside gene matches: 25. Per the germline V gene, CDR1 is LGHNA and CDR2 is YSLEER. The CDR3 DNA sequence: TGCGCCAGCAGCCGGGAGACGGGGGGCATTCGGGGCCTAGCGGGATACTACGAGCAGTACTTC. Protein sequence: CASSRETGGIRGLAGYYEQYF.

V usage is TRBV6-5 and J usage is TRBJ2-6; no reliable D call. V shed 2 bases and J shed 3 bases, with 29 bases lying between them. This CDR3 contains 22 residues. Per the germline V gene, CDR1 is MNHEY and CDR2 is SVGAGI. The CDR3 DNA sequence: TGTGCCAGCAGTTACGGGCTGATTGACGACGGTGGCAGATCGTTTGGGGCCAACGTCCTGACTTTC. Its protein is CASSYGLIDDGGRSFGANVLTF.

The V and J genes are TRBV10-3 and TRBJ2-1; 10 nucleotides match TRBD1. The CDR3 is 13 residues long. Germline assignment: CDR1 ENHRY and CDR2 SYGVKD. Trimming at V came to 6 bases and at J to 10 bases, leaving 6 bases not matched to a gene. CDR3 bases: TGTGCCATCAGAGGGGACAGGGGTTCCGAGCAGTTCTTC. Translation: CAIRGDRGSEQFF.

The table lists this clonotype with a few counts. The chain has TRBV28 and TRBJ2-1; D ambiguous. Deletions cut 5 bases from V and 6 bases from J, with 17 bases between. The CDR3 extends over 15 amino acids. The V gene's germline CDR1 is MDHEN and CDR2 SYDVKM. The CDR3 nucleotides are TGTGCCAGCAGTACTGGACCACTCCCATCCAATGAGCAGTTCTTC. It specifies CASSTGPLPSNEQFF.

The V gene is TRBV7-8, the J gene TRBJ2-1, with D hard to call. Germline V gene lookup returns CDR1 SGHVS and CDR2 FQNEAQ. Trimming took 5 bases from V and 2 from J, leaving 10 bases between them. This CDR3 spans 14 amino acids. The CDR3 region has the DNA TGTGCCAGCAGCCACCGGGTACCCTACAATGAGCAGTTCTTC. It codes for CASSHRVPYNEQFF.

This clonotype occurred a few times. The chain has TRBV29-1 and TRBJ1-5; no clear D gene. The germline V gene has CDR1 SQVTM and CDR2 ANQGSEA. Trimming cost V 4 bases and J 3 bases, with 13 bases left between them. CDR3 length equals 14 residues. The CDR3 loop is CSVATGRHNQPQHF. CDR3 DNA: TGCAGCGTTGCTACGGGCAGGCACAATCAGCCCCAGCATTTT. Full variable domain (missing parts from reference TRBV29-1 and TRBJ1-5): SAVISQKPSRDICQRGTSLTIQCQVDSQVTMMFWYRQQPGQSLTLIATANQGSEATYESGFVIDKFPISRPNLTFSTLTVSNMSPEDSSIYLCSVATGRHNQPQHFGDGTRLSIL.

V gene TRBV7-3 combines with J gene TRBJ1-1; no clear D gene. V gave up 2 bases and J gave up 8 bases, with 12 bases separating them. Germline values: CDR1 SGHTA, CDR2 FQGTGA. The length of the CDR3 is 13 residues. CDR3 DNA sequence: TGTGCCAGCAGCTTACATTTGGGGAGGGAAGCTTTCTTT. It yields the protein CASSLHLGREAFF.

The genes are TRBV7-9 and TRBJ1-3; D not certain. The V gene lost 5 bases and the J gene lost 3 bases, with 20 bases spanning the gap. The length of the CDR3 is 17 residues. Germline loops: CDR1 SEHNR, CDR2 FQNEAQ (reference sequence). CDR3 in DNA: TGTGCCAGCAGCGACGAGGCGGGAGCAGTAAGTGGAAACACCATATATTTT. Its protein product is CASSDEAGAVSGNTIYF.

This clonotype was counted between two and nine times. The chain couples TRBV29-1 to TRBJ2-4; 7 nucleotides agree with TRBD1. Germline V gene lookup returns CDR1 SQVTM and CDR2 ANQGSEA. V shed 4 bases and J 8 bases; nucleotides not matched to a gene: 8. The CDR3 is 13 amino acids. CDR3 protein: CSVVVLRGHIQYF. The CDR3 coding sequence is TGCAGCGTTGTCGTCCTTAGGGGGCACATTCAGTACTTC.

The chain carries TRBV2 and TRBJ2-3, with no clear D. The ends were cut back, 8 bases at V and 4 bases at J, with 16 bases in the middle. The CDR3 has 14 amino acids. CDR1 and CDR2 from the germline V gene are SNHLY and FYNNEI. This chain's CDR3 is CASRRFRDPDTQYF. Written as DNA, the CDR3 is TGTGCCAGCCGTCGGTTTAGGGATCCAGATACGCAGTATTTT.

The chain combines TRBV2 with TRBJ2-1, with D perhaps matching TRBD2 (5 bases). The CDR3 covers 12 residues. V was cut by 7 bases and J by 10 bases, with 14 bases left in between. The V gene's germline CDR1 is SNHLY and CDR2 FYNNEI. The CDR3 coding sequence is TGTGCCAGCAAAGAGAGGGCCAGGGAGCAGTTCTTC. This sequence encodes CASKERAREQFF.

The V call is TRBV4-1, the J call TRBJ2-6; no clear D. The CDR3 contains 15 residues. Germline loops: CDR1 MGHRA, CDR2 YSYEKL. With 3 bases removed from V and 2 bases from J, the gap between germline ends came to 8 bases. CDR3 DNA: TGCGCCAGCAGCCACCCAGGCGCTGGGGCCAACGTCCTGACTTTC. Amino acid sequence: CASSHPGAGANVLTF.

The sample holds a few counts of this clonotype. Written as DNA, the CDR3 is TGCAGCGTTCCGGGGTGGAACACTGAAGCTTTCTTT. Translated, it gives CSVPGWNTEAFF. The chain links TRBV29-1 to TRBJ1-1, with D unclear. Germline CDR1 and CDR2: SQVTM and ANQGSEA. V lost 5 bases and J lost 1, with 8 bases in between. The CDR3 runs to 12 residues.

There are a few counts of this clonotype. J is TRBJ1-2 and V is TRBV6-5; D gene uncertain. CDR1 is MNHEY, CDR2 SVGAGI, per germline. V lost 2 bases and J lost 3, with 10 bases in between. CDR3 length: 14 residues. CDR3 coding DNA: TGTGCCAGCAGTTACGGGCAGAGCCACTATGGCTACACCTTC. Its protein product is CASSYGQSHYGYTF.

This clonotype was detected only a few times. This chain uses TRBV3-1 with TRBJ1-4; 8 nucleotides match TRBD1. The junction had 9 bases not matched to a gene; V was cut back by 0 bases and J by 6 bases. Germline CDR1 LGHDT, CDR2 YNNKEL (reference sequence). CDR3 length: 17 amino acids. In DNA form, the CDR3 reads TGTGCCAGCAGCCAAGAAGCTCAGACAGGGGCATATGAAAAACTGTTTTTT. This translates into CASSQEAQTGAYEKLFF.

This clonotype occurred a few times. The rearrangement links TRBV27 to TRBJ2-7; weak D call: TRBD1 (6 bases). The CDR3 is 14 residues long. Germline CDR1 is MNHEY and CDR2 is SMNVEV (reference sequence). V was pared by 5 bases and J by 6 bases, with 17 bases between. The CDR3 sequence: CASSIASRGVEQYF. The CDR3 nucleotides read TGTGCCAGCAGTATAGCGAGCAGGGGAGTCGAGCAGTACTTC.

The chain employs TRBV12-3 or TRBV12-4 and TRBJ1-1; TRBD1 is a possible D gene (5 bases). The CDR3 is 14 amino acids. Trimming removed 2 bases from V and 3 bases from J, with 10 bases in between. CDR3: CASSLYGGYTEAFF. CDR3 DNA: TGTGCCAGCAGTTTATACGGGGGATACACTGAAGCTTTCTTT.

The V and J genes are TRBV5-1 and TRBJ2-5; D may match TRBD1 or TRBD2 (5 bases each). The CDR3 is 13 residues long. Germline CDR1 reads SGHRS; CDR2 reads YFSETQ. The germline V and J ends were trimmed by 7 bases and 2 bases, with 12 bases remaining between them. The DNA for the CDR3 is TGCGCCAGCGGAGAGGGGCAGCAAGAGACCCAGTACTTC. Translation: CASGEGQQETQYF.